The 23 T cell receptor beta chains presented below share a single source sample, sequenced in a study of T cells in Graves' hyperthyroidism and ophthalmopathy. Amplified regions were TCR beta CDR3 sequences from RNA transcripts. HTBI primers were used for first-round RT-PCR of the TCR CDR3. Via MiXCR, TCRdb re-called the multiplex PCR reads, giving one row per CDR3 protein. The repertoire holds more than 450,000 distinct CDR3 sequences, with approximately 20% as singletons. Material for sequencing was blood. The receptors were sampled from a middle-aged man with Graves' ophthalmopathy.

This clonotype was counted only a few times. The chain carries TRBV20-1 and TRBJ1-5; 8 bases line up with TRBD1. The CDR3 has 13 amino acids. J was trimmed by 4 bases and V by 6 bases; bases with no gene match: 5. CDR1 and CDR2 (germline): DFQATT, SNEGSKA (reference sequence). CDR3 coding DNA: TGCAGTGCCAGGGGACAGGAGAATCAGCCCCAGCATTTT. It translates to CSARGQENQPQHF.

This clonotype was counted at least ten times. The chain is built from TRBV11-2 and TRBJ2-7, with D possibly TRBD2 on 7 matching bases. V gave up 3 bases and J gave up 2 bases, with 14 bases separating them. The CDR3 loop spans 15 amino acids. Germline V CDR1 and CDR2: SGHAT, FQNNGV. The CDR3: CASSFYREGTYEQYF. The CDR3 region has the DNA TGTGCCAGCAGCTTTTACAGGGAGGGTACCTACGAGCAGTACTTC.

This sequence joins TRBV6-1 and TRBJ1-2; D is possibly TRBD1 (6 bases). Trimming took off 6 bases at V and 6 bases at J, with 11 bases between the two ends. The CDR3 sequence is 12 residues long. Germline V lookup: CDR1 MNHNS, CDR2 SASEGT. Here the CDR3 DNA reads TGTGCCAGCAGCCAGGGGATTGATGGCTACACCTTC. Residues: CASSQGIDGYTF.

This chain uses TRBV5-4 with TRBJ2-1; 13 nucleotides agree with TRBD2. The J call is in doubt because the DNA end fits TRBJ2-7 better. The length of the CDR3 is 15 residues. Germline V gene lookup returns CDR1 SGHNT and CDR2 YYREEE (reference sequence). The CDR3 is CASSYGLAGDNEQYF. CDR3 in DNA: TGTGCCAGCAGCTACGGACTAGCGGGAGATAATGAGCAGTACTTC.

The CDR3 nucleotides read TGCAGCGTTGATTGGGTAGCGGGGGCTCCTGAGACCCAGTACTTC. Its protein is CSVDWVAGAPETQYF. V gene TRBV29-1 combines with J gene TRBJ2-5; TRBD2 matches at 9 bases. Germline V lookup: CDR1 SQVTM, CDR2 ANQGSEA. The J segment lost 5 bases and the V segment lost 3 bases, leaving 10 bases of the junction unmatched. This CDR3 has 15 residues. The full variable domain, in which reference TRBV29-1 and TRBJ2-5 provide the parts outside the CDR3, is SAVISQKPSRDICQRGTSLTIQCQVDSQVTMMFWYRQQPGQSLTLIATANQGSEATYESGFVIDKFPISRPNLTFSTLTVSNMSPEDSSIYLCSVDWVAGAPETQYFGPGTRLLVL.

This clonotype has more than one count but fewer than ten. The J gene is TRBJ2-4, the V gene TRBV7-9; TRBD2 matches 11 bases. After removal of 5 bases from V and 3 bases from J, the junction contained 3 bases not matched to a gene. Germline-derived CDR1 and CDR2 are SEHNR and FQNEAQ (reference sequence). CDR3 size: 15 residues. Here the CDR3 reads CASSTLAGGKNIQYF. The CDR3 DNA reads TGTGCCAGCAGCACCCTAGCGGGGGGCAAAAACATTCAGTACTTC. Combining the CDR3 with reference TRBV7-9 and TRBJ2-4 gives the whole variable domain DTGVSQNPRHKITKRGQNVTFRCDPISEHNRLYWYRQTLGQGPEFLTYFQNEAQLEKSRLLSDRFSAERPKGSFSTLEIQRTEQGDSAMYLCASSTLAGGKNIQYFGAGTRLSVL.

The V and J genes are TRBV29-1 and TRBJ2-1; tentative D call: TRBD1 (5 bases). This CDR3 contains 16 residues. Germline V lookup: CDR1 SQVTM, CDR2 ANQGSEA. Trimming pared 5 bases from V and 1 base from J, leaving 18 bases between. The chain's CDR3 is CSVSTGMDGSYNEQFF. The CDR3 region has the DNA TGCAGCGTTTCTACAGGTATGGATGGATCCTACAATGAGCAGTTCTTC.

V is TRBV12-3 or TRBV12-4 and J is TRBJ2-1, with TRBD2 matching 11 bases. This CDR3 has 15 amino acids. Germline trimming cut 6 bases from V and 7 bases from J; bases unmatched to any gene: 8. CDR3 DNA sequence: TGTGCCAGCAGCCACCTAGCGGGAGGCCTGAATGAGCAGTTCTTC. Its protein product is CASSHLAGGLNEQFF.

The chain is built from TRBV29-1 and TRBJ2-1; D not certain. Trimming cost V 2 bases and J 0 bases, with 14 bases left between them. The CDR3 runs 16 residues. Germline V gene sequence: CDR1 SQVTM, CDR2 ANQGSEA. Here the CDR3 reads CSVESPDRSSYNEQFF. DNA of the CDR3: TGCAGCGTTGAAAGTCCTGATAGGAGCTCCTACAATGAGCAGTTCTTC.

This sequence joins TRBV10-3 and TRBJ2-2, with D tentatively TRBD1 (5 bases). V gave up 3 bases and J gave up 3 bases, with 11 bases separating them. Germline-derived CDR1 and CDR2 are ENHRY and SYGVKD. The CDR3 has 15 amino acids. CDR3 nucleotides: TGTGCCATCAGTGACGTAGGGGCCGACACCGGGGAGCTGTTTTTT. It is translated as CAISDVGADTGELFF.

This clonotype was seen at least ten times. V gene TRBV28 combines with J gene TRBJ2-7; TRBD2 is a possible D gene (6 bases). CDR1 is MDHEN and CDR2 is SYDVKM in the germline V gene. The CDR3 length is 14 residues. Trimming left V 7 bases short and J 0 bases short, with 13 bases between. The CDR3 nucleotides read TGTGCCAGCACCCCCGTCGGGAGCTCCTACGAGCAGTACTTC. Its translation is CASTPVGSSYEQYF.

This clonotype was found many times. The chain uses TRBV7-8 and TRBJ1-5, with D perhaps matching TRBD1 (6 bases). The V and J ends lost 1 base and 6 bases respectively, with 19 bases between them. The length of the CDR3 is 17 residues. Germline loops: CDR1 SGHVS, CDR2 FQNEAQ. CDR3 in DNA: TGTGCCAGCAGCTTAGGTTCGGGACATTTAGACAGTCAGCCCCAGCATTTT. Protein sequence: CASSLGSGHLDSQPQHF.

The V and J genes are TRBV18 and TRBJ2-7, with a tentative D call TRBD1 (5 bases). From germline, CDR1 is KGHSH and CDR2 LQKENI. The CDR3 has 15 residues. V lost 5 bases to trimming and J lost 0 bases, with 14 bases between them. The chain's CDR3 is CASSSSTDLSYEQYF. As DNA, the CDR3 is TGTGCCAGCTCATCCTCGACAGACCTCTCCTACGAGCAGTACTTC.

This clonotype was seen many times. The chain's CDR3 is CAWSGIRGETQYF. DNA for the CDR3: TGTGCCTGGAGTGGTATTCGGGGAGAGACCCAGTACTTC. The gene calls are TRBV30 and TRBJ2-5, with D maybe TRBD2 (5 bases). Trimming cost V 1 base and J 4 bases, with 10 bases left between them. CDR1 and CDR2 from the germline V gene are GTSNPN and SVGIG (reference sequence). This CDR3 contains 13 residues.

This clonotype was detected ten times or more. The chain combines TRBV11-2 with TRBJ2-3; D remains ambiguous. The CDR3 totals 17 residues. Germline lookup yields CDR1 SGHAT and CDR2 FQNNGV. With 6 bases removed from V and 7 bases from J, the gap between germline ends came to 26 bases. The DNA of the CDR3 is TGTGCCAGCAGAACAGTGGGTGGCGCAGAATATAGGAATACGCAGTATTTT. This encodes CASRTVGGAEYRNTQYF. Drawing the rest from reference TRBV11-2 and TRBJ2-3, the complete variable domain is EAGVAQSPRYKIIEKRQSVAFWCNPISGHATLYWYQQILGQGPKLLIQFQNNGVVDDSQLPKDRFSAERLKGVDSTLKIQPAKLEDSAVYLCASRTVGGAEYRNTQYFGPGTRLTVL.

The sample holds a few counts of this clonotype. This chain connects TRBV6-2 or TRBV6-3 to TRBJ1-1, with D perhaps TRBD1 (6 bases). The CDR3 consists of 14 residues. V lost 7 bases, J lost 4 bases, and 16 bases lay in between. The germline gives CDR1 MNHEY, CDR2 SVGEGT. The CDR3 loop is CASTITGRSTEAFF. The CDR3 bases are TGTGCCAGCACAATCACAGGGAGAAGCACTGAAGCTTTCTTT.

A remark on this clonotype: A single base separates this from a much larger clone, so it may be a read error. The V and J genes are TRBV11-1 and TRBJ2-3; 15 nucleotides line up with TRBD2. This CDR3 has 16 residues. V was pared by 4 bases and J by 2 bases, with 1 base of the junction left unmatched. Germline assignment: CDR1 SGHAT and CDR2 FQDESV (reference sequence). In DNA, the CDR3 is TGTGCCAGCAGCTGGACTAGCGGGAGGGCCACAGATACGCAGTATTTT. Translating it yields CASSWTSGRATDTQYF.

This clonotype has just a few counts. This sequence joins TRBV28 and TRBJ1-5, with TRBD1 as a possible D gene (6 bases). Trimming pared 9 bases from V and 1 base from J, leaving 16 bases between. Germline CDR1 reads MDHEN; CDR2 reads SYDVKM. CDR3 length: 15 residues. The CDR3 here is CASTPGGRSNQPQHF. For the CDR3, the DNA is TGTGCCAGTACACCGGGGGGCAGGAGCAATCAGCCCCAGCATTTT. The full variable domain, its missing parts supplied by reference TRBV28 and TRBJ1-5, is DVKVTQSSRYLVKRTGEKVFLECVQDMDHENMFWYRQDPGLGLRLIYFSYDVKMKEKGDIPEGYSVSREKKERFSLILESASTNQTSMYLCASTPGGRSNQPQHFGDGTRLSIL.

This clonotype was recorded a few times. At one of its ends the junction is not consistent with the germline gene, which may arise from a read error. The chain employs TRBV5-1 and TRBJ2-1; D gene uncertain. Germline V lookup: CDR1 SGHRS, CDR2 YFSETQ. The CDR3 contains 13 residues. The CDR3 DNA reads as TGCACCAGCAGCTTGGGAAATCTCAATGAGCAGTTCTTC. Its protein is CTSSLGNLNEQFF.

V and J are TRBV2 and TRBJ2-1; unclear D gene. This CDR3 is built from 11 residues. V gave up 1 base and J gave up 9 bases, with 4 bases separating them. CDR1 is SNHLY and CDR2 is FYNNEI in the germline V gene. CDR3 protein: CASSEGLEQFF. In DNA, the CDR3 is TGTGCCAGCAGTGAAGGTCTTGAGCAGTTCTTC.

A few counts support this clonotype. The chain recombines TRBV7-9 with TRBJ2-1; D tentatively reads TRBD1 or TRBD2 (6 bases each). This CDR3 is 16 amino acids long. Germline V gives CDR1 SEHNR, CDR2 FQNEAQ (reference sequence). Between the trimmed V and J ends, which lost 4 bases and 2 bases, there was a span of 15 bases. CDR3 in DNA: TGTGCCAGCAGCTCCTCTTTGAGGGGGGCCTACAATGAGCAGTTCTTC. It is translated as CASSSSLRGAYNEQFF.

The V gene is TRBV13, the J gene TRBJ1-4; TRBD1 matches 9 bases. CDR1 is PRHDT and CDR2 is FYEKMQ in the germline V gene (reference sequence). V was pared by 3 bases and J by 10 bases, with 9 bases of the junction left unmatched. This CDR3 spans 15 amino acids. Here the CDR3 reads CASSFWRQGDGKLFF. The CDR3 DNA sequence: TGTGCCAGCAGCTTTTGGAGACAGGGGGATGGAAAACTGTTTTTT.

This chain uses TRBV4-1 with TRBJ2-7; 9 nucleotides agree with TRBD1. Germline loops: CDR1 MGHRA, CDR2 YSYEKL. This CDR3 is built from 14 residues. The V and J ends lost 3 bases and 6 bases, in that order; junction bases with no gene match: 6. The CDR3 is CASSQRTGAAEQYF. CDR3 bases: TGCGCCAGCAGCCAGCGGACAGGGGCGGCCGAGCAGTACTTC.